Listed here is a single T cell receptor beta chain. Its antigen is not yet known. Per-base qualities were not stored, and no clone one base away is much larger. Sample treatment or condition, as interpreted from the label and publication: preoperative locoregional IRX-2 cytokine immunotherapy. The samples were obtained from a phase Ib study that tested preoperative, locoregional IRX-2 cytokine immunotherapy meant to prime immune responses. Patients with early-stage breast cancer who were given IRX-2 before surgery served as donors. This sample was taken from a study of preoperative IRX-2 immunotherapy in early breast cancer (dated by TCRdb to the late 2010s). Receptor libraries were prepared by the immunoSEQ multiplex PCR assay. This is the immuneACCESS table as TCRdb keeps it, with only in-frame sequences that have V and J called. A part of the clones is gone; compared with another copy, unresolved V genes explain less than half, and the rest is unexplained. Recorded for this sample are tens of thousands of clones; 85% to 90% of them occurred a single time. Roughly 1.6% of the sample is held by the ten biggest clonotypes.

This sample comprised tumor tissue, obtained after IRX-2 immunotherapy. This receptor was identified in a human donor with breast cancer.

CDR3 loop: CASSQVLAGVSYNEQFF. The bases read TGCGCCAGCAGCCAAGTGCTAGCGGGAGTCTCCTACAATGAGCAGTTCTTC. The rearrangement joined TRBV1 to TRBJ2-1; the D call in the table, TRBD2, was not verified against the DNA. TRBV1 is assigned pseudogene status. From cysteine to phenylalanine, the CDR3 is 17 amino acids long. CDR3 DNA is the only sequence kept; it has 51 bases, read in frame from the first base.